The next 29 T cell receptor beta chains were all read from a single sample in a study of technical replicates of blood from a handful of donors. TCRdb's table, derived via immunoSEQ multiplex PCR, lists solely in-frame clones and lacks some. The table lists about 80,000 clones, around 90% of them singletons, with approximately 0.41% in the top ten. The specimen was T cells isolated from PBMCs. Receptor source: a human donor in good health.

The rearrangement uses TRBV6-4 and TRBJ1-1; D call uncertain. The CDR3 is 13 amino acids. The germline V gene has CDR1 MRHNA and CDR2 SNTAGT. The ends were cut back, 4 bases at V and 1 base at J, with 7 bases in the middle. The DNA for the CDR3 is TGTGCCAGCAGTGTAGAGGCGAACACTGAAGCTTTCTTT. It specifies CASSVEANTEAFF.

The chain is built from TRBV5-1 and TRBJ2-3; D unresolved. This CDR3 is built from 13 residues. V was pared by 4 bases and J by 0 bases, with 6 bases between. CDR1 SGHRS and CDR2 YFSETQ come from the germline V gene. CDR3 nucleotide sequence: TGCGCCAGCAGCAGCTCTAGCACAGATACGCAGTATTTT. Translating it yields CASSSSSTDTQYF.

The chain uses TRBV6-1 and TRBJ1-4, with 7 bases identical to TRBD1. Germline CDR1 MNHNS, CDR2 SASEGT. The CDR3 extends over 15 amino acids. V gave up 7 bases and J gave up 5 bases; unmatched junction bases: 10. CDR3 in amino acids: CASTHLTGPNEKLFF. The CDR3 bases are TGTGCCAGCACTCATCTGACAGGGCCGAATGAAAAACTGTTTTTT.

This chain joins TRBV29-1 and TRBJ2-2, with 12 positions matching TRBD1. CDR3 length: 15 residues. V was clipped by 6 bases and J by 5 bases; unmatched bases: 7. The germline V gene encodes CDR1 SQVTM and CDR2 ANQGSEA. CDR3 sequence (DNA): TGCAGCGTCACCGGGACAGGGGGCCCTACCGGGGAGCTGTTTTTT. Its protein product is CSVTGTGGPTGELFF.

The J gene is TRBJ2-7, the V gene TRBV5-1; 9 bases agree with TRBD1. The germline V gene encodes CDR1 SGHRS and CDR2 YFSETQ. The CDR3 totals 17 residues. With V trimmed by 6 bases and J by 0 bases, 13 bases remained unmatched. CDR3 nucleotides: TGCGCCAGCAAAGACTTCCCGGGACAGGGACCCTCCTACGAGCAGTACTTC. Its translation is CASKDFPGQGPSYEQYF.

The genes are TRBV19 and TRBJ2-7; 7 bases map to TRBD2. The CDR3 consists of 16 residues. After removal of 3 bases from V and 2 bases from J, the junction contained 10 bases not matched to a gene. Germline CDR1 and CDR2: LNHDA and SQIVND (reference sequence). CDR3 protein: CASSISVGEGTYEQYF. The CDR3, as DNA: TGTGCCAGTAGTATTTCCGTGGGGGAGGGGACCTACGAGCAGTACTTC. Supplemented by reference TRBV19 and TRBJ2-7, the full variable domain reads DGGITQSPKYLFRKEGQNVTLSCEQNLNHDAMYWYRQDPGQGLRLIYYSQIVNDFQKGDIAEGYSVSREKKESFPLTVTSAQKNPTAFYLCASSISVGEGTYEQYFGPGTRLTVT.

The chain combines TRBV11-3 with TRBJ1-1; TRBD1 might be the D (6 bases). The germline V gene has CDR1 SGHNT and CDR2 YENEEA. The CDR3 totals 13 residues. V lost 1 base and J 6 bases, leaving 9 bases between the germline ends. CDR3 coding DNA: TGTGCCAGCAGCTTAGTGTCAGGGGCTGAAGCTTTCTTT. Encoded protein: CASSLVSGAEAFF.

This clone was detected once. V usage is TRBV6-1 and J usage is TRBJ2-1, with D hard to call. Germline V CDR1 and CDR2: MNHNS, SASEGT. The CDR3 has 14 residues. The V end was cut by 9 bases, the J end by 0 bases, with 12 bases between. For the CDR3, the DNA is TGTGCCAGTCAACCGCTTAGCTCCTACAATGAGCAGTTCTTC. It encodes CASQPLSSYNEQFF.

The chain recombines TRBV2 with TRBJ2-5, with D possibly matching TRBD1 (6 bases). CDR1 and CDR2 from the germline V gene are SNHLY and FYNNEI. Deletions cut 9 bases from V and 5 bases from J, with 25 bases between. The CDR3 consists of 16 residues. CDR3 sequence: CASFVYQGPWRETQYF. CDR3 nucleotide sequence: TGTGCCAGTTTTGTCTACCAGGGGCCCTGGAGGGAGACCCAGTACTTC.

This clone was observed a handful of times. V usage is TRBV19 and J usage is TRBJ2-4; TRBD1 agrees at 8 bases. CDR3 length: 19 residues. Trimming at V came to 1 base and at J to 8 bases, leaving 19 bases not matched to a gene. Germline-derived CDR1 and CDR2 are LNHDA and SQIVND (reference sequence). The CDR3 protein is CASSIARTYSRDRLYIQYF. Here the CDR3 DNA reads TGTGCCAGTAGTATAGCCCGTACCTATTCCCGGGACAGGTTATACATTCAGTACTTC.

The rearrangement uses TRBV29-1 and TRBJ2-7; TRBD2 agrees at 9 bases. CDR1 and CDR2 (germline): SQVTM, ANQGSEA. The CDR3 extends over 14 amino acids. Unmatched junction bases numbered 8, after V lost 7 bases and J lost 1 base. CDR3 DNA sequence: TGCAGCGCCGAGACTAGCGGCTTATCCTACGAGCAGTACTTC. This encodes CSAETSGLSYEQYF.

This clone was picked up a small number of times. The chain links TRBV28 to TRBJ2-3, with D tentatively TRBD2 (5 bases). Trimming cost V 7 bases and J 1 base, with 6 bases left between them. The CDR3 sequence is 12 residues long. Germline V lookup: CDR1 MDHEN, CDR2 SYDVKM. CDR3 loop: CASISGTDTQYF. The CDR3 DNA is TGTGCCAGCATTAGCGGCACAGATACGCAGTATTTT. Using reference TRBV28 and TRBJ2-3 for the parts outside the CDR3, the full variable domain is DVKVTQSSRYLVKRTGEKVFLECVQDMDHENMFWYRQDPGLGLRLIYFSYDVKMKEKGDIPEGYSVSREKKERFSLILESASTNQTSMYLCASISGTDTQYFGPGTRLTVL.

J is TRBJ1-5 and V is TRBV10-2; 7 bases are a match to TRBD1. J gave up 7 bases and V 6 bases, and 9 bases lay outside the gene matches. Germline values: CDR1 WSHSY, CDR2 SAAADI. The CDR3 loop spans 14 amino acids. The DNA of the CDR3 is TGCGCCAGCAGACAGGACAGGAGGATCCAGCCCCAGCATTTT. This codes for CASRQDRRIQPQHF.

CDR3 sequence: CASSSFREAFF. The CDR3 region has the DNA TGTGCCAGCAGTTCTTTCCGTGAAGCTTTCTTT. The chain is built from TRBV6-5 and TRBJ1-1; D unresolved. In germline, CDR1 is MNHEY, CDR2 SVGAGI. The V end lost 4 bases, the J end lost 7 bases, and 7 bases lay between the germline ends. This CDR3 region has 11 residues.

The chain uses TRBV27 and TRBJ2-7, with a weak D call TRBD2 (5 bases). The CDR3 length is 14 residues. V lost 7 bases and J lost 2, with 15 bases in between. Looked up from germline, CDR1 is MNHEY and CDR2 is SMNVEV (reference sequence). The CDR3 coding sequence is TGTGCCAGCATGTATACGGGTAGCGCCTACGAGCAGTACTTC. Its translation is CASMYTGSAYEQYF.

V gene TRBV19 combines with J gene TRBJ1-2; 7 bases match TRBD1. The CDR3 is 14 residues long. Germline CDR1 is LNHDA and CDR2 is SQIVND (reference sequence). J was trimmed by 3 bases and V by 4 bases; bases with no gene match: 5. The CDR3 DNA follows: TGTGCCAGTAGTACCAGGACAGGTGACTATGGCTACACCTTC. Encoded protein: CASSTRTGDYGYTF.

The gene calls are TRBV28 and TRBJ2-3, with 10 nucleotides matching TRBD2. With V trimmed by 6 bases and J by 2 bases, 8 bases remained unmatched. Germline CDR1 is MDHEN and CDR2 is SYDVKM. The CDR3 loop spans 16 amino acids. Here the CDR3 reads CASRTLAGGITDTQYF. CDR3 in DNA: TGTGCCAGCAGGACCTTAGCGGGAGGAATCACAGATACGCAGTATTTT.

The sample holds one count of this clone. The rearrangement uses TRBV6-5 and TRBJ1-4; tentatively, D is TRBD1 (5 bases). CDR1 and CDR2 (germline): MNHEY, SVGAGI. This CDR3 is built from 16 residues. V lost 0 bases and J lost 4, with 12 bases in between. The CDR3 here is CASSYSVGEVNEKLFF. The CDR3 bases are TGTGCCAGCAGTTACTCTGTGGGGGAGGTTAATGAAAAACTGTTTTTT.

The V gene is TRBV2, the J gene TRBJ2-2; possibly TRBD2 for D (6 bases). The CDR3 spans 13 residues. Germline V gene sequence: CDR1 SNHLY, CDR2 FYNNEI. V lost 8 bases and J 4 bases, leaving 11 bases between the germline ends. The CDR3 reads CASHGGTTGELFF. CDR3 DNA: TGTGCCAGCCACGGAGGGACCACCGGGGAGCTGTTTTTT.

The CDR3 nucleotides read TGTGCCAGTAGTACGGCCGGGGGGGTTAGCCAAGAGACCCAGTACTTC. Encoded protein: CASSTAGGVSQETQYF. The V call is TRBV19, the J call TRBJ2-5; 8 bases map to TRBD2. Losses at the gene ends were 4 bases for V and 1 base for J; bases not matched to a gene: 8. The CDR3 sequence is 16 residues long. Germline V CDR1 and CDR2: LNHDA, SQIVND (reference sequence).

The chain combines TRBV7-6 with TRBJ2-1; 8 bases line up with TRBD2. The V segment lost 5 bases and the J segment 0 bases; nucleotides outside the gene matches: 6. The germline CDR1 and CDR2 sequences are SGHVS and FNYEAQ. The CDR3 extends over 16 amino acids. As DNA, the CDR3 is TGTGCCAGCAGCCTAAGCGGGAGTGGCTCCTACAATGAGCAGTTCTTC. Protein sequence: CASSLSGSGSYNEQFF. The full variable domain, its missing parts supplied by reference TRBV7-6 and TRBJ2-1, is GAGVSQSPRYKVTKRGQDVALRCDPISGHVSLYWYRQALGQGPEFLTYFNYEAQQDKSGLPNDRFSAERPEGSISTLTIQRTEQRDSAMYRCASSLSGSGSYNEQFFGPGTRLTVL.

This chain links TRBV27 with TRBJ1-5; D is ambiguous. Germline lookup yields CDR1 MNHEY and CDR2 SMNVEV (reference sequence). This CDR3 has 13 residues. V was pared by 6 bases and J by 4 bases, with 10 bases between. As DNA, the CDR3 is TGTGCCAGCAGGGTTCCTAAAAATCAGCCCCAGCATTTT. It is translated as CASRVPKNQPQHF.

The V and J genes are TRBV29-1 and TRBJ1-5; the D gene is possibly TRBD1 (5 bases). Trimming cost V 4 bases and J 6 bases, with 16 bases left between them. In germline, CDR1 is SQVTM, CDR2 ANQGSEA. The CDR3 has 14 amino acids. CDR3: CSVAGGVMGQPQHF. The CDR3 nucleotides read TGCAGCGTTGCGGGGGGGGTGATGGGTCAGCCCCAGCATTTT.

This clone was seen a handful of times. V and J are TRBV23-1 and TRBJ2-7; D unresolved. TRBV23-1 is known as an ORF, though its function is uncertain. The CDR3 has 16 residues. V was shortened by 0 bases and J by 0 bases, with 12 bases between the two germline ends. The CDR3 loop reads CASSQSRGGSSYEQYF. CDR3 coding DNA: TGCGCCAGCAGTCAATCACGAGGCGGAAGCTCCTACGAGCAGTACTTC.

This chain joins TRBV28 and TRBJ2-3; D is ambiguous. V gave up 7 bases and J gave up 5 bases, with 16 bases separating them. Germline V CDR1 and CDR2: MDHEN, SYDVKM. The CDR3 totals 14 residues. The CDR3 here is CASTFEAFEDTQYF. The DNA for the CDR3 is TGTGCCAGCACGTTCGAGGCCTTCGAAGATACGCAGTATTTT.

The CDR3 DNA follows: TGTGCCATCAGTGACGTGGGAGTGTCCTACAATGAGCAGTTCTTC. It encodes CAISDVGVSYNEQFF. This chain connects TRBV10-3 to TRBJ2-1, with D maybe TRBD2 (5 bases). Deletions cut 3 bases from V and 1 base from J, with 10 bases between. The germline CDR1 and CDR2 sequences are ENHRY and SYGVKD. CDR3 size: 15 residues.

This clone was picked up one time. The V and J genes are TRBV5-4 and TRBJ1-2, with TRBD1 matching 7 bases. The J segment lost 4 bases and the V segment lost 3 bases, leaving 3 bases of the junction unmatched. The length of the CDR3 is 13 residues. CDR1 SGHNT and CDR2 YYREEE come from the germline V gene (reference sequence). CDR3 sequence reads: CASSWDSLYGYTF. The CDR3 DNA sequence: TGTGCCAGCAGCTGGGACAGTCTCTATGGCTACACCTTC.

The chain has TRBV11-2 and TRBJ2-3; tentatively, D is TRBD1 (6 bases). V dropped 1 base and J dropped 6 bases, with 17 bases sitting between them. The CDR3 length is 16 residues. Germline CDR1 and CDR2: SGHAT and FQNNGV. In nucleotides, the CDR3 is TGTGCCAGCAGCTTAGTAGGGGGATTAGGGCTCGATACGCAGTATTTT. It specifies CASSLVGGLGLDTQYF.

This clone has a handful of counts. The V call is TRBV10-3, the J call TRBJ1-4; weak D call: TRBD1 (5 bases). The CDR3 extends over 13 amino acids. Germline CDR1 and CDR2: ENHRY and SYGVKD. Deletions cut 2 bases from V and 7 bases from J, with 8 bases between. This CDR3 is CAISEARGEKLFF. In nucleotides, the CDR3 is TGTGCCATCAGTGAGGCTAGGGGTGAAAAACTGTTTTTT.